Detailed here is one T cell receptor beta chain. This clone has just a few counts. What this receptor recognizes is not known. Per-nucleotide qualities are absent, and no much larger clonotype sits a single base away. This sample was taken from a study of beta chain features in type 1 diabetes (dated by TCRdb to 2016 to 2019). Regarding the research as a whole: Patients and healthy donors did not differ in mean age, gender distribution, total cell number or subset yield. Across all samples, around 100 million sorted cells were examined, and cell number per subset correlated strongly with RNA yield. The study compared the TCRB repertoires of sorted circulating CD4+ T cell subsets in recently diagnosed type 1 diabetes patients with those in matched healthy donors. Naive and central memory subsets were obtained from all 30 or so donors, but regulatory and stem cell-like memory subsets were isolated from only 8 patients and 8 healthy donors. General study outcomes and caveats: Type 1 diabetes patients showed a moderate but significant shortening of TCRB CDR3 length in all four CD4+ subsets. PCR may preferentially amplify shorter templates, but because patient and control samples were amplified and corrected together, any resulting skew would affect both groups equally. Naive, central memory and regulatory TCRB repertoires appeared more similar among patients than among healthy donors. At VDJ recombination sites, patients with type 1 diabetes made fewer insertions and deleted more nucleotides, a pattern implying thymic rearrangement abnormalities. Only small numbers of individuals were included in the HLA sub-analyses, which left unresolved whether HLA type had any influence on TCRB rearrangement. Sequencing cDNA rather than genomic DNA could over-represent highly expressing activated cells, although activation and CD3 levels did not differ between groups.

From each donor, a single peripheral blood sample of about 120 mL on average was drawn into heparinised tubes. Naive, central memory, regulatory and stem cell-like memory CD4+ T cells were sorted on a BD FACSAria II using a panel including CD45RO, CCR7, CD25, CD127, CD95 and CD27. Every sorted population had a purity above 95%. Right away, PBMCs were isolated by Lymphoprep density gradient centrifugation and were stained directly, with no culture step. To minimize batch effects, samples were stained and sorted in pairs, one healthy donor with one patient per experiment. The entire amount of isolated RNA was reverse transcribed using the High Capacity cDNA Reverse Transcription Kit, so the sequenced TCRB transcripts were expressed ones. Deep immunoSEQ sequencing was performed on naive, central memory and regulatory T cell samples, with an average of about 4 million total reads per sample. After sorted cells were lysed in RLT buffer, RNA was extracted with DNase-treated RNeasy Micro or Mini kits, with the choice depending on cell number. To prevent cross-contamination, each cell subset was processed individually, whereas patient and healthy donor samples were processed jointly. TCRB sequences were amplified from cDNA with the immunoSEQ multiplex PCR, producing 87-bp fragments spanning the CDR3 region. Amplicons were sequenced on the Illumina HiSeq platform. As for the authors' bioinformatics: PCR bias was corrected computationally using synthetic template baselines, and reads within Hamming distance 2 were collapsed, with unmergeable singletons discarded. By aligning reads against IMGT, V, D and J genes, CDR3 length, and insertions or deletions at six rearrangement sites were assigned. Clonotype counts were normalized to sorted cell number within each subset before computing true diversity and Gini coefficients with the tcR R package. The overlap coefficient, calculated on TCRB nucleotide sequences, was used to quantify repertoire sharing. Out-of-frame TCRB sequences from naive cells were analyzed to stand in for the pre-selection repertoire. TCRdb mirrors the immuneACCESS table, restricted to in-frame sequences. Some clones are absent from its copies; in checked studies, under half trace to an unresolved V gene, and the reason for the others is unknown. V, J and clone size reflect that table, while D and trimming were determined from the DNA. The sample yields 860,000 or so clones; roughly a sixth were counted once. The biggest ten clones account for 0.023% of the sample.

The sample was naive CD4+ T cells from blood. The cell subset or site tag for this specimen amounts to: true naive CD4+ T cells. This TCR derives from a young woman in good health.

In nucleotide form, the sequence is TGCGCCAGCAGCTTGGCCCTGGGTAAAGGAGCGGGACTAACCCCGGGGACCCAGTACTTC. Its translation reads: CASSLALGKGAGLTPGTQYF. The receptor chain draws on TRBV5-1 and TRBJ2-5; 7 junctional bases match TRBD2. Taken from cysteine to phenylalanine, the CDR3 has 20 residues. Of all the DNA, just the CDR3 is kept, 60 bases in frame from base 1. After removal of 0 bases from V and 7 bases from J, the junction retains 24 bases not matched to a gene. The germline V gene provides CDR1 SGHRS and CDR2 YFSETQ.